This record covers a single T cell receptor beta chain. This table comes from immunoSEQ multiplex PCR, and its TCRdb copy is limited to in-frame clones, with some not included. Of around 140,000 clones in the sample, around 90% were seen once. This record comes from a study of T cell responses to AZD1222 COVID-19 vaccine. Trimming cost V 0 bases and J 5 bases; bases outside gene matches: 3. CDR1 SGHRS and CDR2 YFSETQ come from the germline V gene. The CDR3 is made up of 14 amino acids. Sequencing was performed on peripheral blood, taken on day 0 of AZD1222 vaccination. The V call is TRBV5-1, the J call TRBJ2-7; 9 bases align to TRBD2. The clonotype originates from an adult in good health. CDR3 DNA sequence: TGCGCCAGCAGCTTGGGGGCTAGCGGGGACGAGCAGTACTTC. Protein product: CASSLGASGDEQYF.